This TCR beta chain was sequenced in a study of blood T cell repertoires in COVID-19. Study context: The United States, Italy and Spain provided the acute and convalescent COVID-19 samples.

About this clone itself: This sample also contains other DNA sequences that code for the same CDR3.

Self-reported history from a screening survey and questionnaire set each donor's cohort. Two negative PCRs, clearance, or symptom resolution characterized the recovered Cohort 3 donors. Generated by immunoSEQ multiplex PCR, the TCRdb table keeps only in-frame clones and is missing some. The sample consists of roughly 520,000 clones, around 89% of them appearing once. Germline V gene data show CDR1 as MNHEY and CDR2 as SVGAGI. The V end was cut by 0 bases, the J end by 0 bases, with 6 bases between. The CDR3 is made up of 15 amino acids. The sample taken for sequencing was PBMCs or T cells enriched from blood (not recorded which). This chain links TRBV6-5 with TRBJ1-3; D might be TRBD1 (5 bases). This TCR came from a woman in her thirties or forties who had recovered from COVID-19. The CDR3 sequence: CASSYSGGSGNTIYF. DNA for the CDR3: TGTGCCAGCAGTTACTCGGGGGGCTCTGGAAACACCATATATTTT.